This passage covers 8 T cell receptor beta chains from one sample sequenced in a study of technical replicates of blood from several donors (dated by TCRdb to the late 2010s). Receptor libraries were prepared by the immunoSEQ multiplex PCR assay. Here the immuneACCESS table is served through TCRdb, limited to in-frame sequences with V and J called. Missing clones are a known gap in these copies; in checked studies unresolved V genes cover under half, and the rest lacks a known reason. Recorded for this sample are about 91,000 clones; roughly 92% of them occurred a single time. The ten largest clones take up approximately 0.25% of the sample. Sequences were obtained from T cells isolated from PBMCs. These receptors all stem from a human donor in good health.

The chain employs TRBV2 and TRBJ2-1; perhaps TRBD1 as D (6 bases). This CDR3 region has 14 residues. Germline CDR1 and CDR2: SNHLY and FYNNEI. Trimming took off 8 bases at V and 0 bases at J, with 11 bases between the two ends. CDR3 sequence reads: CASAGTSSYNEQFF. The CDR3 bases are TGTGCCAGCGCCGGGACATCCTCCTACAATGAGCAGTTCTTC. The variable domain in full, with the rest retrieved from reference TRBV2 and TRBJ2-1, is EPEVTQTPSHQVTQMGQEVILRCVPISNHLYFYWYRQILGQKVEFLVSFYNNEISEKSEIFDDQFSVERPDGSNFTLKIRSTKLEDSAMYFCASAGTSSYNEQFFGPGTRLTVL.

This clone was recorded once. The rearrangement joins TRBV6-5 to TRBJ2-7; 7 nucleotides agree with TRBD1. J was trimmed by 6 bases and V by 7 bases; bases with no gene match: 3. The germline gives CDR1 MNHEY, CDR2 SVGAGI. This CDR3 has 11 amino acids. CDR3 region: CASNRGSEQYF. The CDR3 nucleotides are TGTGCCAGCAACAGGGGCTCCGAGCAGTACTTC.

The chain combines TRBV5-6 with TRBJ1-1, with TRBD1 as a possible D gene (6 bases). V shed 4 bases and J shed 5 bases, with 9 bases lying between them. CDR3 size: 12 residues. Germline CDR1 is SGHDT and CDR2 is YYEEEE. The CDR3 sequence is CASSLQGTEAFF. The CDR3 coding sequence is TGTGCCAGCAGCCTACAGGGAACTGAAGCTTTCTTT.

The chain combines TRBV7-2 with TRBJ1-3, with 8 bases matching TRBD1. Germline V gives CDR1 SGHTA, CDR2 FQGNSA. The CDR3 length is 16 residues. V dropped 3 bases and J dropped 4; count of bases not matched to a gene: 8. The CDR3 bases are TGTGCCAGCAGCTTTAGGCAGGGGGCCGTAGGAAACACCATATATTTT. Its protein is CASSFRQGAVGNTIYF.

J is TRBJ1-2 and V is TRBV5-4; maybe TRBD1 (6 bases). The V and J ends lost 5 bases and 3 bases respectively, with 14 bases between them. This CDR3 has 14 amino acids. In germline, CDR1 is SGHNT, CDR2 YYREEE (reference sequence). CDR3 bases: TGTGCCAGCAGGGGCCGAGCAGGGGACTATGGCTACACCTTC. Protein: CASRGRAGDYGYTF.

This chain's CDR3 is CASSWGGTKDTQYF. CDR3 bases: TGTGCCAGCAGCTGGGGCGGGACCAAAGATACGCAGTATTTT. The gene calls are TRBV2 and TRBJ2-3, with D possibly being TRBD2 (6 bases). Germline V gene sequence: CDR1 SNHLY, CDR2 FYNNEI. This CDR3 is 14 amino acids long. The V gene lost 6 bases and the J gene lost 5 bases, with 15 bases spanning the gap.

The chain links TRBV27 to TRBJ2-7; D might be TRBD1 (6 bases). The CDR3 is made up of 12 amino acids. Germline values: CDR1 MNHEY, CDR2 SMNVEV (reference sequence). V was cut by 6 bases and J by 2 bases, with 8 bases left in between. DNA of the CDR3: TGTGCCAGCAGAAAGGGGGCCTACGAGCAGTACTTC. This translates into CASRKGAYEQYF.

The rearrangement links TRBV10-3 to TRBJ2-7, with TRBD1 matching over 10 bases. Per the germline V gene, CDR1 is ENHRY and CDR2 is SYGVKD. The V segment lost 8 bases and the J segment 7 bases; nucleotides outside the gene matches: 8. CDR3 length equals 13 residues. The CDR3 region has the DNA TGTGCCATCTCGGGACAGGGGATTGGAGAGCAGTACTTC. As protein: CAISGQGIGEQYF.